This T cell receptor (beta chain) derives from a study of T-cell memory formation after mild COVID-19. This clonotype was counted a few times. Its antigen is unknown. TCRdb reprocessed the 5' RACE reads with MiXCR, giving one entry per CDR3 protein. This repertoire shows roughly 370,000 distinct CDR3 sequences, about a sixth found once; its top ten account for roughly 21%. Broader study findings: Clonal second-wave expansions that peaked on day 37 had unconfirmed SARS-CoV-2 specificity. Within pre-infection memory, some responding clones were found, suggesting cross-reactive memory joined. Most CD4+ clones that shrank were in CM and EM, while CD8+ ones turned up in EMRA.

Deletions cut 2 bases from V and 2 bases from J, with 16 bases between. In germline, CDR1 is LGHNA, CDR2 YSLEER. This CDR3 has 16 amino acids. The V and J genes are TRBV4-3 and TRBJ2-7, with D perhaps TRBD1 (5 bases). This TCR derives from a man between 18 and 29 years old who had mild COVID-19 (a few samples of this study predate the infection). Cell type and time point are not known. Sequenced: PBMCs or a T cell subset sorted from them (not recorded which). The CDR3: CASSQRSNTGAYEQYF. In DNA form, the CDR3 reads TGCGCCAGCAGCCAAAGATCGAACACAGGAGCCTACGAGCAGTACTTC.